These 24 T cell receptor beta chains came from one sample sequenced in a study of PD-L1 blockade in urothelial cancer. TCRdb's copy holds only in-frame clones and misses some; the assay was immunoSEQ multiplex PCR. This table has approximately 100,000 clones, about 91% appearing once. This sample comprised PBMCs, obtained around atezolizumab (anti-PD-L1) treatment. The receptors shown here come from an elderly woman with urothelial cancer.

This chain links TRBV7-9 with TRBJ2-3, with 8 bases fitting TRBD2. The CDR3 extends over 17 amino acids. V shed 0 bases, J shed 3 bases, and the junction held 8 bases outside the gene matches. Germline-derived CDR1 and CDR2 are SEHNR and FQNEAQ (reference sequence). CDR3 nucleotide sequence: TGTGCCAGCAGCTTAGCGGGTAGCGGGATGGGAACAGATACGCAGTATTTT. Its translation: CASSLAGSGMGTDTQYF. Combining the CDR3 with reference TRBV7-9 and TRBJ2-3 gives the whole variable domain DTGVSQNPRHKITKRGQNVTFRCDPISEHNRLYWYRQTLGQGPEFLTYFQNEAQLEKSRLLSDRFSAERPKGSFSTLEIQRTEQGDSAMYLCASSLAGSGMGTDTQYFGPGTRLTVL.

The rearrangement joins TRBV7-2 to TRBJ2-7, with TRBD2 matching 8 bases. V trimming: 2 bases; J trimming: 0 bases; junction bases outside the gene matches: 3. Germline-derived CDR1 and CDR2 are SGHTA and FQGNSA. This CDR3 region has 15 residues. The CDR3 coding sequence is TGTGCCAGCAGCTTAAGGCGGGAGGCCTCCTACGAGCAGTACTTC. Translation gives CASSLRREASYEQYF.

The chain combines TRBV7-2 with TRBJ2-3, with D maybe TRBD1 (6 bases). V was shortened by 6 bases and J by 3 bases, with 19 bases between the two germline ends. This CDR3 region has 16 residues. The germline V gene encodes CDR1 SGHTA and CDR2 FQGNSA. CDR3 coding DNA: TGTGCCAGCAGAAAAAACAGGGAATTACGGACAGATACGCAGTATTTT. This sequence encodes CASRKNRELRTDTQYF.

The chain carries TRBV18 and TRBJ1-5; no reliable D call. There are 13 residues in the CDR3. Trimming shortened V by 1 base and J by 6 bases, and 7 bases separated the two germline ends. The germline V gene has CDR1 KGHSH and CDR2 LQKENI. As DNA, the CDR3 is TGTGCCAGCTCACCACAAGAGTTTCAGCCCCAGCATTTT. Protein product: CASSPQEFQPQHF.

This chain connects TRBV5-1 to TRBJ2-2; 7 bases match TRBD1. V gave up 1 base and J gave up 3 bases; unmatched junction bases: 3. The CDR3 is 15 amino acids. Per the germline V gene, CDR1 is SGHRS and CDR2 is YFSETQ. CDR3 bases: TGCGCCAGCAGCTTGAACAGGGGAGACACCGGGGAGCTGTTTTTT. Protein sequence: CASSLNRGDTGELFF.

The V call is TRBV5-1, the J call TRBJ2-5, with D tentatively TRBD2 (6 bases). V gave up 1 base and J gave up 1 base, with 14 bases separating them. The germline CDR1 and CDR2 sequences are SGHRS and YFSETQ. This CDR3 spans 16 amino acids. DNA of the CDR3: TGCGCCAGCAGCTTGAGTATGTCGGGACTCCAAGAGACCCAGTACTTC. It yields the protein CASSLSMSGLQETQYF. Full variable domain (missing parts from reference TRBV5-1 and TRBJ2-5): KAGVTQTPRYLIKTRGQQVTLSCSPISGHRSVSWYQQTPGQGLQFLFEYFSETQRNKGNFPGRFSGRQFSNSRSEMNVSTLELGDSALYLCASSLSMSGLQETQYFGPGTRLLVL.

V is TRBV18 and J is TRBJ1-4, with D perhaps TRBD1 (5 bases). CDR1 is KGHSH and CDR2 is LQKENI in the germline V gene. With 3 bases removed from V and 7 bases from J, the gap between germline ends came to 15 bases. The CDR3 has 15 amino acids. CDR3 amino acids: CASSPPGLAGEKLFF. The CDR3 nucleotides are TGTGCCAGCTCACCTCCAGGGCTCGCAGGTGAAAAACTGTTTTTT.

V gene TRBV7-9 combines with J gene TRBJ2-3, with D perhaps matching TRBD2 (6 bases). V was clipped by 2 bases and J by 1 base, with 16 bases between them. Germline V gene lookup returns CDR1 SEHNR and CDR2 FQNEAQ (reference sequence). This CDR3 is built from 17 residues. The CDR3 sequence is CASSLRVSGLGTDTQYF. CDR3 coding DNA: TGTGCCAGCAGCTTAAGGGTTAGCGGTTTGGGCACAGATACGCAGTATTTT.

V usage is TRBV9 and J usage is TRBJ2-7, with TRBD1 matching 11 bases. The CDR3 runs to 16 residues. Germline CDR1 and CDR2: SGDLS and YYNGEE. The ends lost 0 bases at V and 3 bases at J; junction bases unmatched: 5. CDR3 DNA sequence: TGTGCCAGCAGCGTAGCCCCCGGGACAGGGGGCTACGAGCAGTACTTC. The encoded protein is CASSVAPGTGGYEQYF.

This chain links TRBV5-1 with TRBJ2-7, with 12 bases matching TRBD1. Germline lookup yields CDR1 SGHRS and CDR2 YFSETQ. This CDR3 has 15 amino acids. The ends lost 4 bases at V and 5 bases at J; junction bases unmatched: 7. CDR3 in DNA: TGCGCCAGCAGCCCCGGGACAGGGGGCTTCGACGAGCAGTACTTC. It specifies CASSPGTGGFDEQYF. Looking up the rest from reference TRBV5-1 and TRBJ2-7 gives the full variable domain: KAGVTQTPRYLIKTRGQQVTLSCSPISGHRSVSWYQQTPGQGLQFLFEYFSETQRNKGNFPGRFSGRQFSNSRSEMNVSTLELGDSALYLCASSPGTGGFDEQYFGPGTRLTVT.

This chain connects TRBV6-5 to TRBJ1-5, with 7 bases lining up with TRBD1. Germline CDR1 and CDR2: MNHEY and SVGAGI. The CDR3 is made up of 15 amino acids. V shed 4 bases and J 5 bases; nucleotides not matched to a gene: 8. The CDR3 region has the DNA TGTGCCAGCAGTTCCTCCGGACAGGCGCATCAGCCCCAGCATTTT. Its translation is CASSSSGQAHQPQHF.

The chain joins TRBV5-1 to TRBJ2-7; TRBD1 agrees at 12 bases. V was pared by 2 bases and J by 3 bases, with 6 bases of the junction left unmatched. Germline CDR1 reads SGHRS; CDR2 reads YFSETQ. The CDR3 totals 16 residues. CDR3 DNA sequence: TGCGCCAGCAGCTTCTCGGGACAGGGGGCTTTCTACGAGCAGTACTTC. Its protein product is CASSFSGQGAFYEQYF. Filled out from reference TRBV5-1 and TRBJ2-7, the complete variable domain reads KAGVTQTPRYLIKTRGQQVTLSCSPISGHRSVSWYQQTPGQGLQFLFEYFSETQRNKGNFPGRFSGRQFSNSRSEMNVSTLELGDSALYLCASSFSGQGAFYEQYFGPGTRLTVT.

This CDR3 is CASSLTGSFGAEAFF. The CDR3, as DNA: TGTGCCAGCAGCTTAACAGGATCTTTCGGCGCTGAAGCTTTCTTT. This chain links TRBV5-8 with TRBJ1-1, with D perhaps TRBD1 (5 bases). This CDR3 comprises 15 residues. In germline, CDR1 is SGHTS, CDR2 YDEGEE. The ends were cut back, 2 bases at V and 6 bases at J, with 17 bases in the middle.

This rearrangement joins TRBV5-1 to TRBJ1-3; 7 bases agree with TRBD1. Per the germline V gene, CDR1 is SGHRS and CDR2 is YFSETQ. The junction had 3 bases not matched to a gene; V was cut back by 3 bases and J by 0 bases. The CDR3 spans 15 residues. CDR3: CASSSRDSSGNTIYF. The DNA for the CDR3 is TGCGCCAGCAGCTCCCGGGACAGCTCTGGAAACACCATATATTTT.

The chain joins TRBV27 to TRBJ2-7; 8 positions match TRBD2. V lost 3 bases and J lost 2; bases outside the gene matches: 6. The CDR3 contains 15 residues. Germline CDR1 is MNHEY and CDR2 is SMNVEV (reference sequence). The CDR3 reads CASSLMTSATYEQYF. As DNA, the CDR3 is TGTGCCAGCAGTTTGATGACTAGCGCGACCTACGAGCAGTACTTC.

This rearrangement joins TRBV28 to TRBJ2-1; D might be TRBD1 (6 bases). Trimming took 3 bases from V and 4 from J, leaving 10 bases between them. The CDR3 totals 14 residues. Germline lookup yields CDR1 MDHEN and CDR2 SYDVKM. The DNA for the CDR3 is TGTGCCAGCAGTTTTTCACAGGGATACAATGAGCAGTTCTTC. Its protein product is CASSFSQGYNEQFF.

The CDR3, as DNA: TGTGCCAGCAGCTTAGAGGGGACTAGCGGGATCTACGAGCAGTACTTC. Protein product: CASSLEGTSGIYEQYF. V usage is TRBV11-3 and J usage is TRBJ2-7, with 13 bases aligning to TRBD2. The germline CDR1 and CDR2 sequences are SGHNT and YENEEA. V trimming: 0 bases; J trimming: 3 bases; junction bases outside the gene matches: 2. CDR3 length: 16 amino acids. Using reference TRBV11-3 and TRBJ2-7 for the parts outside the CDR3, the full variable domain is EAGVVQSPRYKIIEKKQPVAFWCNPISGHNTLYWYLQNLGQGPELLIRYENEEAVDDSQLPKDRFSAERLKGVDSTLKIQPAELGDSAVYLCASSLEGTSGIYEQYFGPGTRLTVT.

The chain combines TRBV9 with TRBJ2-1; 8 positions match TRBD2. The CDR3 has 15 residues. Germline CDR1 SGDLS, CDR2 YYNGEE. With V trimmed by 0 bases and J by 7 bases, 6 bases remained unmatched. The CDR3 here is CASSVGLAGGNEQFF. The CDR3 nucleotides are TGTGCCAGCAGCGTAGGGCTAGCGGGTGGTAATGAGCAGTTCTTC.

The chain has TRBV9 and TRBJ2-1, with 8 bases aligning to TRBD1. The ends lost 3 bases at V and 4 bases at J; junction bases unmatched: 6. Per the germline V gene, CDR1 is SGDLS and CDR2 is YYNGEE. This CDR3 region has 15 residues. CDR3 DNA: TGTGCCAGCAGCGCGGGACAGGAGAATTACAATGAGCAGTTCTTC. The encoded protein is CASSAGQENYNEQFF. Full variable domain (rest looked up from reference TRBV9 and TRBJ2-1): DSGVTQTPKHLITATGQRVTLRCSPRSGDLSVYWYQQSLDQGLQFLIQYYNGEERAKGNILERFSAQQFPDLHSELNLSSLELGDSALYFCASSAGQENYNEQFFGPGTRLTVL.

The chain joins TRBV29-1 to TRBJ2-7, with D possibly TRBD2 on 6 matching bases. The CDR3 is 14 amino acids. Germline V CDR1 and CDR2: SQVTM, ANQGSEA. V was cut by 4 bases and J by 3 bases, with 16 bases left in between. CDR3 bases: TGCAGCGTTGCTTTTCCCGGGAGAAACTACGAGCAGTACTTC. Translated, it gives CSVAFPGRNYEQYF.

CDR3 sequence (DNA): TGTGCCAGTAGTCCGCGGGGCGACTTTTACATGAACACTGAAGCTTTCTTT. As protein: CASSPRGDFYMNTEAFF. V gene TRBV19 combines with J gene TRBJ1-1, with D perhaps TRBD1 (5 bases). CDR3 size: 17 residues. The V and J ends lost 5 bases and 0 bases respectively, with 19 bases between them. Looked up from germline, CDR1 is LNHDA and CDR2 is SQIVND (reference sequence).

The chain uses TRBV15 and TRBJ2-1; TRBD2 matches 10 bases. J was trimmed by 3 bases and V by 0 bases; bases with no gene match: 5. The germline gives CDR1 LNHNV, CDR2 YYDKDF (reference sequence). The CDR3 extends over 17 amino acids. The CDR3 nucleotides are TGTGCCACCAGCAGAGATCTCGCTAGCGGGGGCTACAATGAGCAGTTCTTC. As protein: CATSRDLASGGYNEQFF.

This clone was recorded only once. Other DNA sequences in the same sample also yield this CDR3. The chain couples TRBV5-1 to TRBJ2-1; D not resolved. Germline V CDR1 and CDR2: SGHRS, YFSETQ. V lost 1 base to trimming and J lost 4 bases, with 6 bases between them. The CDR3 runs 13 residues. The CDR3 DNA is TGCGCCAGCAGCTTGACAAGTTACAATGAGCAGTTCTTC. Translation: CASSLTSYNEQFF.

This chain connects TRBV19 to TRBJ2-1; 9 bases are shared with TRBD2. The length of the CDR3 is 16 residues. Germline CDR1 LNHDA, CDR2 SQIVND (reference sequence). After removal of 7 bases from V and 8 bases from J, the junction contained 15 bases not matched to a gene. CDR3 bases: TGTGCCAGTAAGAGGGGTAGTAGCGGGAGTTGGTATGAGCAGTTCTTC. It encodes CASKRGSSGSWYEQFF. Full variable domain (remainder filled in from reference TRBV19 and TRBJ2-1): DGGITQSPKYLFRKEGQNVTLSCEQNLNHDAMYWYRQDPGQGLRLIYYSQIVNDFQKGDIAEGYSVSREKKESFPLTVTSAQKNPTAFYLCASKRGSSGSWYEQFFGPGTRLTVL.